The 32 T cell receptor beta chains in this list originate from one sample, sequenced in a study of shared clonotypes between healthy human individuals. Naive-designated CD8 cells lacked CD45RO, were positively enriched for CCR7, and omitted terminally differentiated effector memory CD45RA+ cells. Data came from immunoSEQ multiplex PCR; TCRdb stores just in-frame clones and leaves some out. Among approximately 590,000 clones listed, around 95% were seen once. The sample was naive CD8+ T cells sorted from blood. These TCRs come from a woman aged 25-40 years in good health.

CDR3 protein: CASSLGDSLYYEQYF. CDR3 bases: TGTGCCAGCAGCTTGGGGGACAGCCTTTACTACGAGCAGTACTTC. The rearrangement links TRBV5-5 to TRBJ2-7, with 7 bases aligning to TRBD1. The germline V gene has CDR1 SGHKS and CDR2 YYEKEE (reference sequence). Unmatched junction bases numbered 6, after V lost 0 bases and J lost 3 bases. The CDR3 covers 15 residues.

The chain is built from TRBV7-9 and TRBJ2-1, with D tentatively TRBD2 (6 bases). The V end was cut by 5 bases, the J end by 10 bases, with 18 bases between. CDR1 and CDR2 (germline): SEHNR, FQNEAQ (reference sequence). This CDR3 spans 14 amino acids. The DNA of the CDR3 is TGTGCCAGCAGCCCGAAACTAGCAACCACGGAGCAGTTCTTC. It yields the protein CASSPKLATTEQFF. The full variable domain, its missing parts supplied by reference TRBV7-9 and TRBJ2-1, is DTGVSQNPRHKITKRGQNVTFRCDPISEHNRLYWYRQTLGQGPEFLTYFQNEAQLEKSRLLSDRFSAERPKGSFSTLEIQRTEQGDSAMYLCASSPKLATTEQFFGPGTRLTVL.

The V gene is TRBV5-6, the J gene TRBJ1-1; D possibly corresponds to TRBD1 (5 bases). Germline lookup yields CDR1 SGHDT and CDR2 YYEEEE. The CDR3 is 16 amino acids. V was pared by 2 bases and J by 7 bases, with 21 bases between. CDR3 bases: TGTGCCAGCAGCTTAGGGCTGAACCCCGAGGGGAATGAAGCTTTCTTT. It is translated as CASSLGLNPEGNEAFF.

The gene calls are TRBV28 and TRBJ1-2, with a possible D match to TRBD1 (6 bases). Trimming removed 2 bases at V and 3 bases at J, with 13 bases between. The CDR3 consists of 15 residues. CDR1 is MDHEN and CDR2 is SYDVKM in the germline V gene. In nucleotides, the CDR3 is TGTGCCAGCAGTTTAGCCCTCACAGGGTACTATGGCTACACCTTC. This codes for CASSLALTGYYGYTF.

This clone was observed a handful of times. This rearrangement joins TRBV19 to TRBJ1-5, with D unresolved. The CDR3 sequence is 13 residues long. Trimming removed 3 bases at V and 6 bases at J, with 9 bases between. Germline CDR1 is LNHDA and CDR2 is SQIVND (reference sequence). In DNA form, the CDR3 reads TGTGCCAGTAGTATCGGAGCGTTTCAGCCCCAGCATTTT. Residues: CASSIGAFQPQHF.

The chain couples TRBV28 to TRBJ1-4; possible D gene TRBD1, 6 bases. The ends were cut back, 6 bases at V and 4 bases at J, with 12 bases in the middle. The CDR3 totals 14 residues. Per the germline V gene, CDR1 is MDHEN and CDR2 is SYDVKM. CDR3 loop: CASRRTVLNEKLFF. CDR3 DNA: TGTGCCAGCAGACGGACAGTACTTAATGAAAAACTGTTTTTT.

This rearrangement joins TRBV16 to TRBJ2-6; weak D call: TRBD2 (7 bases). This CDR3 region has 16 residues. Germline CDR1 reads KGHSY; CDR2 reads FQNENV. Trimming pared 2 bases from V and 2 bases from J, leaving 10 bases between. The CDR3 is CASSQPGGTGANVLTF. The CDR3, as DNA: TGTGCCAGCAGCCAACCGGGGGGCACTGGGGCCAACGTCCTGACTTTC.

J is TRBJ2-7 and V is TRBV7-6; D not certain. V dropped 5 bases and J dropped 5 bases, with 16 bases sitting between them. There are 14 residues in the CDR3. Per the germline V gene, CDR1 is SGHVS and CDR2 is FNYEAQ. DNA of the CDR3: TGTGCCAGCAGCCTCAATCGCCGGGTTGACGAGCAGTACTTC. Translating it yields CASSLNRRVDEQYF.

The chain has TRBV21-1 and TRBJ2-7; the table calls TRBD1, which could not be checked here. TRBV21-1 is a known pseudogene. This CDR3 comprises 16 residues. The CDR3 here is CASSKSKRNRGREQYF. CDR3 DNA: TGTGCCAGCAGCAAGTCCAAGCGGAACAGGGGGCGGGAGCAGTACTTC.

The chain links TRBV28 to TRBJ1-2; D is uncertain. The length of the CDR3 is 11 residues. The V end was cut by 8 bases, the J end by 4 bases, with 8 bases between. The germline V gene encodes CDR1 MDHEN and CDR2 SYDVKM. The CDR3 DNA reads as TGTGCCAGCCGGGAGGGCTATGGCTACACCTTC. Protein: CASREGYGYTF.

V and J are TRBV29-1 and TRBJ2-7, with 8 bases that match TRBD1. The CDR3 spans 14 residues. V gave up 7 bases and J gave up 4 bases; unmatched junction bases: 12. Per germline, CDR1 SQVTM and CDR2 ANQGSEA. This CDR3 reads CSAEVSGGSYEQYF. The DNA of the CDR3 is TGCAGCGCCGAGGTGTCAGGGGGCAGTTACGAGCAGTACTTC.

The V call is TRBV5-4, the J call TRBJ1-4; TRBD1 aligns across 7 bases. The CDR3 totals 18 residues. V lost 0 bases and J lost 0; bases outside the gene matches: 8. Germline assignment: CDR1 SGHNT and CDR2 YYREEE (reference sequence). The CDR3 DNA follows: TGTGCCAGCAGCTTGGGCCGACAGGGTTTTCCAACTAATGAAAAACTGTTTTTT. Protein sequence: CASSLGRQGFPTNEKLFF.

This chain links TRBV19 with TRBJ1-2, with a possible D match to TRBD1 (6 bases). This CDR3 spans 13 amino acids. Per the germline V gene, CDR1 is LNHDA and CDR2 is SQIVND (reference sequence). V lost 6 bases and J lost 8, with 16 bases in between. The CDR3, as DNA: TGTGCCAGTAGGACGGACAGTTGGGAGGGCTACACCTTC. This translates into CASRTDSWEGYTF.

The chain has TRBV19 and TRBJ1-5; D ambiguous. V lost 3 bases, J lost 3 bases, and 6 bases lay in between. Germline V CDR1 and CDR2: LNHDA, SQIVND (reference sequence). There are 13 residues in the CDR3. The CDR3 loop is CASSIRFNQPQHF. Here the CDR3 DNA reads TGTGCCAGTAGTATCCGTTTCAATCAGCCCCAGCATTTT.

The rearrangement links TRBV27 to TRBJ2-7; D is tentatively TRBD1 or TRBD2 (6 bases each). CDR3 length equals 14 residues. With 5 bases removed from V and 5 bases from J, the gap between germline ends came to 16 bases. Germline V CDR1 and CDR2: MNHEY, SMNVEV (reference sequence). CDR3 amino acids: CASSMGGAVDEQYF. As DNA, the CDR3 is TGTGCCAGCAGTATGGGGGGCGCGGTCGACGAGCAGTACTTC.

This chain connects TRBV6-4 to TRBJ1-1; no reliable D call. This CDR3 has 14 amino acids. CDR1 is MRHNA and CDR2 is SNTAGT in the germline V gene. V lost 2 bases and J lost 5, with 12 bases in between. The CDR3 nucleotides read TGTGCCAGCAGTGACCAGCTCCCAAGAACTGAAGCTTTCTTT. It specifies CASSDQLPRTEAFF.

This rearrangement joins TRBV6-4 to TRBJ1-1; 7 bases line up with TRBD1. The V and J ends lost 11 bases and 1 base, in that order; junction bases with no gene match: 7. CDR1 MRHNA and CDR2 SNTAGT come from the germline V gene. The CDR3 is 13 amino acids. CDR3 amino acids: CAGAGQPNTEAFF. For the CDR3, the DNA is TGTGCCGGAGCGGGACAGCCGAACACTGAAGCTTTCTTT.

V and J are TRBV6-1 and TRBJ2-1, with 9 positions matching TRBD1. With V trimmed by 5 bases and J by 7 bases, 6 bases remained unmatched. Germline V lookup: CDR1 MNHNS, CDR2 SASEGT. The CDR3 runs 14 residues. The CDR3: CASSFTGTGNEQFF. CDR3 in DNA: TGTGCCAGCAGTTTTACCGGGACAGGGAATGAGCAGTTCTTC.

The chain recombines TRBV27 with TRBJ2-4; tentatively, D is TRBD2 (6 bases). This CDR3 is 15 amino acids long. Germline V gene data show CDR1 as MNHEY and CDR2 as SMNVEV (reference sequence). The V gene lost 3 bases and the J gene lost 1 base, with 10 bases spanning the gap. The CDR3 DNA is TGTGCCAGCAGTTTGGGGACTGGGGCCAAAAACATTCAGTACTTC. Amino acid sequence: CASSLGTGAKNIQYF.

The rearrangement joins TRBV29-1 to TRBJ2-5, with a weak D call TRBD2 (5 bases). The germline V gene encodes CDR1 SQVTM and CDR2 ANQGSEA. V lost 3 bases and J lost 4, with 18 bases in between. The length of the CDR3 is 15 residues. In DNA form, the CDR3 reads TGCAGCGTTGAGCCAAGGGCCGAGGGTACAGAGACCCAGTACTTC. This codes for CSVEPRAEGTETQYF. The full variable domain, completed using reference TRBV29-1 and TRBJ2-5, is SAVISQKPSRDICQRGTSLTIQCQVDSQVTMMFWYRQQPGQSLTLIATANQGSEATYESGFVIDKFPISRPNLTFSTLTVSNMSPEDSSIYLCSVEPRAEGTETQYFGPGTRLLVL.

The chain recombines TRBV7-9 with TRBJ2-2, with 8 bases aligning to TRBD2. This CDR3 has 14 amino acids. Unmatched junction bases numbered 2, after V lost 6 bases and J lost 2 bases. Germline CDR1 reads SEHNR; CDR2 reads FQNEAQ (reference sequence). The DNA of the CDR3 is TGTGCCAGCAGAACTAGCGGTAACACCGGGGAGCTGTTTTTT. Translating gives CASRTSGNTGELFF.

The genes are TRBV30 and TRBJ2-2; a weak D match, TRBD1 (6 bases). V lost 3 bases, J lost 7 bases, and 12 bases lay in between. The CDR3 runs to 13 residues. Germline loops: CDR1 GTSNPN, CDR2 SVGIG (reference sequence). The CDR3 loop is CAWSQGFGGELFF. The DNA of the CDR3 is TGTGCCTGGAGCCAGGGGTTTGGCGGGGAGCTGTTTTTT.

The chain employs TRBV13 and TRBJ2-7, with TRBD2 matching over 11 bases. The CDR3 totals 15 residues. Germline-derived CDR1 and CDR2 are PRHDT and FYEKMQ (reference sequence). V was pared by 1 base and J by 6 bases, with 5 bases of the junction left unmatched. The CDR3 bases are TGTGCCAGCAGCTTAGAACTAGCGGGAGCTGCCGAGCAGTACTTC. Its translation: CASSLELAGAAEQYF.

The rearrangement joins TRBV19 to TRBJ2-1, with 9 bases aligning to TRBD2. The germline V gene has CDR1 LNHDA and CDR2 SQIVND (reference sequence). The CDR3 extends over 19 amino acids. Unmatched junction bases numbered 18, after V lost 5 bases and J lost 4 bases. The CDR3 reads CASSFRTSAYLVKYNEQFF. The CDR3 DNA reads as TGTGCCAGTAGTTTTCGGACTAGCGCATACCTCGTTAAATACAATGAGCAGTTCTTC.

This sequence joins TRBV4-2 and TRBJ1-6; D is possibly TRBD1 (5 bases). CDR1 LGHNA and CDR2 YNFKEQ come from the germline V gene. CDR3 length equals 15 residues. V lost 4 bases and J lost 5, with 12 bases in between. The CDR3 loop reads CASSPGTEDNSPLHF. CDR3 sequence (DNA): TGTGCCAGCAGCCCGGGGACCGAAGATAATTCACCCCTCCACTTT.

The chain combines TRBV7-2 with TRBJ2-1; D may be TRBD2 (6 bases). The CDR3 has 14 residues. In germline, CDR1 is SGHTA, CDR2 FQGNSA. The germline V and J ends were trimmed by 0 bases and 7 bases, with 10 bases remaining between them. CDR3 coding DNA: TGTGCCAGCAGCTTAGCCGGGAGTGGGAATGAGCAGTTCTTC. Amino acids: CASSLAGSGNEQFF.

This clone was detected once. The chain joins TRBV27 to TRBJ1-4; possible D gene TRBD1, 6 bases. This CDR3 has 13 residues. Trimming cost V 6 bases and J 10 bases, with 15 bases left between them. Germline CDR1 reads MNHEY; CDR2 reads SMNVEV (reference sequence). Here the CDR3 DNA reads TGTGCCAGCAGCCTGGACAGTCGGGGAAAACTGTTTTTT. It is translated as CASSLDSRGKLFF.

The V gene is TRBV4-1, the J gene TRBJ2-1; D is ambiguous. CDR1 MGHRA and CDR2 YSYEKL come from the germline V gene. V was shortened by 6 bases and J by 0 bases, with 9 bases between the two germline ends. The CDR3 spans 14 residues. For the CDR3, the DNA is TGCGCCAGCAGGGTTAGGTTCTCCTACAATGAGCAGTTCTTC. Encoded protein: CASRVRFSYNEQFF.

The rearrangement uses TRBV2 and TRBJ2-1, with 7 nucleotides matching TRBD1. Germline CDR1 is SNHLY and CDR2 is FYNNEI. Losses at the gene ends were 3 bases for V and 1 base for J; bases not matched to a gene: 6. The CDR3 has 16 residues. Here the CDR3 DNA reads TGTGCCAGCAGTGAGTCGACAGGGTCTTCCTACAATGAGCAGTTCTTC. It specifies CASSESTGSSYNEQFF.

This clone was detected once. V and J are TRBV19 and TRBJ2-5; 8 bases line up with TRBD1. The DNA end is more similar to TRBJ2-7, so the J call may be wrong. This CDR3 region has 16 residues. Germline CDR1 LNHDA, CDR2 SQIVND (reference sequence). The CDR3 sequence: CASSIAGTGGSPEQYF. The CDR3 DNA is TGTGCCAGTAGTATCGCCGGGACAGGAGGGTCCCCCGAGCAGTACTTC.

The chain recombines TRBV7-9 with TRBJ2-3, with a possible D match to TRBD1 (5 bases). This CDR3 contains 15 residues. CDR1 and CDR2 from the germline V gene are SEHNR and FQNEAQ (reference sequence). Trimming took off 5 bases at V and 1 base at J, with 13 bases between the two ends. CDR3: CASSPGILGTDTQYF. Written as DNA, the CDR3 is TGTGCCAGCAGCCCAGGGATTCTCGGCACAGATACGCAGTATTTT.

This clone has just a few counts. This rearrangement joins TRBV30 to TRBJ1-5; D remains ambiguous. CDR3 size: 13 residues. V lost 1 base and J 3 bases, leaving 7 bases between the germline ends. The germline V gene encodes CDR1 GTSNPN and CDR2 SVGIG (reference sequence). The CDR3 sequence: CAWSDNFNQPQHF. The CDR3 DNA reads TGTGCCTGGAGTGACAACTTCAATCAGCCCCAGCATTTT.